The rows below give T cell receptor beta chains drawn from one sample of a study of graft-versus-host responses after intestinal transplantation. Profiled with immunoSEQ multiplex PCR; TCRdb holds only in-frame clones, not every one. The sample yields some 31,000 clones, 85% to 95% seen once. The material sequenced was PBMCs, taken roughly 68 days after intestinal transplant. The source of these receptors is a human patient who received an intestinal transplant, so some T cells may come from the graft donor. Both conserved end residues are part of each CDR3. D genes are given only for firm matches. Clone size, where shown, is once, few, many, or a class for clones that have expanded.

>TRBV10-3|NA|16|TRBD1|TRBJ2-7
CAIRPGQGLSPYEQYF
TGTGCCATCAGGCCGGGACAGGGTCTTTCCCCCTACGAGCAGTACTTC
>TRBV4-1|NA|16|NA|TRBJ2-5
CASSHYNKGEKETQYF
TGCGCCAGCAGCCATTATAACAAAGGGGAAAAGGAGACCCAGTACTTC
>TRBV4-3|NA|13|TRBD1|TRBJ1-2
CASSQQTGDGYTF
TGCGCCAGCAGCCAACAGACAGGGGATGGCTACACCTTC
>TRBV28|NA|16|NA|TRBJ2-7
CASSFRATGVTYEQYF
TGTGCCAGCAGTTTTCGGGCCACGGGAGTGACGTACGAGCAGTACTTC
>TRBV11-2|NA|15|TRBD2|TRBJ2-7
CASSYGTSGYYEQYF
TGTGCCAGCAGCTACGGGACTAGCGGGTACTACGAGCAGTACTTC
>TRBV27|NA|17|TRBD1|TRBJ1-5
CASSPLGTGGSNQPQHF
TGTGCCAGCAGTCCCCTCGGGACAGGGGGAAGCAATCAGCCCCAGCATTTT
>TRBV5-1|NA|14|NA|TRBJ2-3
CASSLGKSTDTQYF
TGCGCCAGCAGCTTGGGCAAGAGCACAGATACGCAGTATTTT
>TRBV30|NA|15|TRBD2|TRBJ2-3
CAWSVSSGGLDTQYF
TGTGCCTGGAGTGTATCTAGCGGGGGTTTGGATACGCAGTATTTT
>TRBV6-6|once|16|TRBD1|TRBJ1-1
CASSYNPGGGNTEAFF
TGTGCCAGCAGTTACAACCCAGGGGGCGGGAACACTGAAGCTTTCTTT
>TRBV7-9|NA|16|NA|TRBJ2-7
CAIHPLLRLSSYEQYF
TGTGCCATCCATCCCCTATTAAGACTTAGCTCCTACGAGCAGTACTTC
>TRBV19|NA|15|NA|TRBJ2-7
CASSIGQGLIYEQYF
TGTGCCAGTAGTATCGGGCAGGGGTTAATCTACGAGCAGTACTTC
>TRBV4-1|NA|19|TRBD2|TRBJ2-3
CASSQEVWVAGADTDTQYF
TGCGCCAGCAGCCAAGAAGTTTGGGTAGCGGGGGCCGACACAGATACGCAGTATTTT
>TRBV5-1|NA|15|TRBD1|TRBJ1-2
CASSYLQGAPYGYTF
TGCGCCAGCAGCTACCTACAGGGGGCACCCTATGGCTACACCTTC
>TRBV19|NA|14|TRBD1|TRBJ2-7
CASSIGTGEYEQYF
TGTGCCAGTAGTATTGGGACAGGGGAATACGAGCAGTACTTC
>TRBV6-5|NA|12|NA|TRBJ2-7
CASSERGNEQYF
TGTGCCAGCAGTGAAAGGGGGAACGAGCAGTACTTC
>TRBV11-3|NA|13|TRBD1|TRBJ2-7
CASQDRVGYEQYF
TGTGCCAGCCAAGACAGGGTAGGCTACGAGCAGTACTTC
>TRBV29-1|NA|11|NA|TRBJ2-7
CSVALHYEQYF
TGCAGCGTTGCACTACACTACGAGCAGTACTTC
>TRBV11-2|NA|17|TRBD1|TRBJ1-4
CASSLGVGGASNEKLFF
TGTGCCAGCAGCTTAGGAGTAGGGGGCGCTTCTAATGAAAAACTGTTTTTT
>TRBV13|NA|15|TRBD2|TRBJ2-5
CASSLRLAGRETQYF
TGTGCCAGCAGCTTACGGCTAGCGGGGCGGGAGACCCAGTACTTC
>TRBV30|NA|17|TRBD1|TRBJ1-2
CAWERLSPRQGADGYTF
TGTGCCTGGGAACGTCTCTCCCCTCGTCAGGGGGCCGATGGCTACACCTTC
>TRBV19|once|15|NA|TRBJ2-7
CASSTSPGGGYEQYF
TGTGCCAGTAGCACCTCGCCAGGGGGAGGCTACGAGCAGTACTTC
>TRBV6-5|NA|12|NA|TRBJ1-2
CASRIGGYGYTF
TGTGCCAGCAGAATCGGGGGGTATGGCTACACCTTC
>TRBV4-1|NA|17|NA|TRBJ2-4
CASSQPRGDLSKNIQYF
TGCGCCAGCAGCCAACCGCGAGGGGATTTGTCCAAAAACATTCAGTACTTC
>TRBV15|NA|18|NA|TRBJ1-3
CATSPRQDSVLSGNTIYF
TGTGCCACCAGCCCCCGGCAGGACAGCGTACTCTCTGGAAACACCATATATTTT
>TRBV2|NA|13|TRBD2|TRBJ2-7
CASRAGTSSEQYF
TGTGCCAGCAGAGCCGGGACTAGCTCCGAGCAGTACTTC
>TRBV12-5|NA|17|NA|TRBJ2-1
CASGLGPWGQGGNEQFF
TGTGCTAGTGGTTTGGGCCCCTGGGGACAAGGAGGCAATGAGCAGTTCTTC